These 2 T cell receptor beta chains were all obtained from the same sample, sequenced in a study of blood T cell repertoires in COVID-19. The protocol was immunoSEQ multiplex PCR, while the TCRdb copy is restricted to in-frame clones and leaves out a portion. The profile shows a few hundred thousand clones, approximately 91% of them singletons. Sequencing input: PBMCs or T cells enriched from blood (not recorded which). The receptors were gathered from a woman between 35 and 50 years old who had recovered from COVID-19.

The V gene is TRBV13, the J gene TRBJ2-1, with 13 nucleotides matching TRBD2. The V and J ends lost 6 bases and 1 base, in that order; junction bases with no gene match: 6. The germline V gene encodes CDR1 PRHDT and CDR2 FYEKMQ (reference sequence). This CDR3 is built from 17 residues. CDR3 DNA: TGTGCCAGCAGGCGGACTAGCGGGAGCAGTTCCTACAATGAGCAGTTCTTC. Translated: CASRRTSGSSSYNEQFF.

This clone appeared a single time. The chain links TRBV5-8 to TRBJ2-3, with 7 bases lining up with TRBD2. Germline V gene sequence: CDR1 SGHTS, CDR2 YDEGEE. The CDR3 extends over 14 amino acids. The J segment lost 1 base and the V segment lost 5 bases, leaving 4 bases of the junction unmatched. The CDR3 spells CASRRSGGTDTQYF. Here the CDR3 DNA reads TGTGCCAGCAGAAGGAGCGGGGGCACAGATACGCAGTATTTT.